This entry lists 23 T cell receptor beta chains sequenced from one sample in a study of T-cell memory formation after mild COVID-19. TCRdb called the 5' RACE reads again in MiXCR, with one record for every CDR3 protein. Among around 450,000 distinct CDR3 sequences listed, 20% were seen once. Sequenced: PBMCs or a T cell subset sorted from them (not recorded which). These receptors were collected from an adult woman who had mild COVID-19 (a few samples of this study predate the infection). Cell type and time point are not known.

This clonotype was counted between two and nine times. The chain joins TRBV23-1 to TRBJ2-3; D uncertain. TRBV23-1 is an ORF, with its function uncertain. The CDR3 extends over 17 amino acids. V gave up 1 base and J gave up 8 bases, with 22 bases separating them. The CDR3 DNA sequence: TGCGCCAGCAGTCAATTCCCCCACATCATGGGGTTGGGTACGCAGTATTTT. This encodes CASSQFPHIMGLGTQYF.

The sample holds a few counts of this clonotype. The genes are TRBV19 and TRBJ2-7, with 8 bases matching TRBD1. The CDR3 extends over 15 amino acids. Germline V gene sequence: CDR1 LNHDA, CDR2 SQIVND (reference sequence). V lost 6 bases, J lost 1 base, and 8 bases stayed unmatched. The CDR3 region has the DNA TGTGCCAGTAGCGACTCGGGACAGGCATCCTACGAGCAGTACTTC. Its protein product is CASSDSGQASYEQYF. Full variable domain (outside the CDR3, taken from reference TRBV19 and TRBJ2-7): DGGITQSPKYLFRKEGQNVTLSCEQNLNHDAMYWYRQDPGQGLRLIYYSQIVNDFQKGDIAEGYSVSREKKESFPLTVTSAQKNPTAFYLCASSDSGQASYEQYFGPGTRLTVT.

The chain carries TRBV12-3 or TRBV12-4 and TRBJ2-7; 7 bases fit TRBD2. Losses at the gene ends were 5 bases for V and 3 bases for J; bases not matched to a gene: 10. The CDR3 spans 15 residues. The CDR3 loop reads CASSLGTSDIYEQYF. CDR3 nucleotides: TGTGCCAGCAGTCTCGGAACTAGCGATATCTACGAGCAGTACTTC.

This clonotype has just a few counts. This rearrangement joins TRBV3-1 to TRBJ1-2; D perhaps matches TRBD1 (5 bases). The V and J ends lost 0 bases and 4 bases respectively, with 27 bases between them. CDR1 is LGHDT, CDR2 YNNKEL, per germline (reference sequence). The CDR3 covers 20 residues. The CDR3 region is CASSQDVLRRRQPLSYGYTF. The CDR3 DNA reads as TGTGCCAGCAGCCAAGATGTTCTCAGGCGCAGACAGCCCCTAAGCTATGGCTACACCTTC.

The V gene is TRBV30, the J gene TRBJ2-2; weak D call: TRBD2 (5 bases). Germline CDR1 is GTSNPN and CDR2 is SVGIG (reference sequence). The CDR3 runs 14 residues. Between the trimmed V and J ends, which lost 5 bases and 1 base, there was a span of 11 bases. CDR3 DNA: TGTGCCTGGTCCTCGCGGGTGAACACCGGGGAGCTGTTTTTT. Translated: CAWSSRVNTGELFF.

This clonotype was picked up a small number of times. This chain uses TRBV13 with TRBJ2-1, with 8 bases that match TRBD1. The CDR3 runs to 15 residues. J gave up 5 bases and V 5 bases, and 8 bases lay outside the gene matches. Germline loops: CDR1 PRHDT, CDR2 FYEKMQ (reference sequence). CDR3 sequence: CASSPDRVFHNEQFF. CDR3 bases: TGTGCCAGCAGCCCGGACAGGGTTTTCCACAATGAGCAGTTCTTC.

The chain employs TRBV6-2 or TRBV6-3 and TRBJ1-2, with D possibly TRBD1 on 5 matching bases. This CDR3 has 15 residues. CDR1 MNHEY and CDR2 SVGEGT come from the germline V gene. Trimming stripped 3 bases from V and 0 bases from J, with 11 bases between. The CDR3 nucleotides read TGTGCCAGCAGTTATCTGGGGCGGACTAACTATGGCTACACCTTC. Translated, it gives CASSYLGRTNYGYTF.

The V and J genes are TRBV11-2 and TRBJ2-2, with 9 bases fitting TRBD1. J lost 5 bases, V lost 7 bases, and 5 bases had no gene match. The CDR3 has 14 amino acids. Germline assignment: CDR1 SGHAT and CDR2 FQNNGV. In DNA form, the CDR3 reads TGTGCCAGCACCTCGACAGGGGGTACCGGGGAGCTGTTTTTT. It translates to CASTSTGGTGELFF.

The rearrangement links TRBV5-1 to TRBJ1-4; no reliable D call. V was shortened by 0 bases and J by 0 bases, with 6 bases between the two germline ends. This CDR3 is 15 amino acids long. Germline CDR1 reads SGHRS; CDR2 reads YFSETQ. The CDR3 loop reads CASSLAAATNEKLFF. The CDR3 bases are TGCGCCAGCAGCTTGGCGGCGGCAACTAATGAAAAACTGTTTTTT.

The chain is built from TRBV7-9 and TRBJ1-2; D call uncertain. Trimming shortened V by 5 bases and J by 4 bases, and 8 bases separated the two germline ends. Germline V gene lookup returns CDR1 SEHNR and CDR2 FQNEAQ (reference sequence). The CDR3 extends over 12 amino acids. CDR3 protein: CASSPPGYGYTF. The CDR3 coding sequence is TGTGCCAGCAGCCCTCCTGGCTATGGCTACACCTTC.

With respect to this clonotype: A read error is possible here, since a much larger clone lies one base away. This chain uses TRBV7-9 with TRBJ1-1; D is perhaps TRBD1 (6 bases). V lost 5 bases to trimming and J lost 2 bases, with 9 bases between them. This CDR3 spans 13 amino acids. Germline values: CDR1 SEHNR, CDR2 FQNEAQ (reference sequence). The CDR3 bases are TGTGCCAGCAGCCCGGGACATAACACTGAAGCTTTCTTT. Encoded protein: CASSPGHNTEAFF.

This clonotype was counted a few times. The rearrangement uses TRBV12-3 or TRBV12-4 and TRBJ1-1; D gene uncertain. This CDR3 is built from 14 residues. V was shortened by 2 bases and J by 2 bases, with 9 bases between the two germline ends. This CDR3 reads CASSLSGSNTEAFF. In DNA form, the CDR3 reads TGTGCCAGCAGTTTATCGGGGTCCAACACTGAAGCTTTCTTT.

This clonotype was detected ten times or more. V gene TRBV7-6 combines with J gene TRBJ2-1; D is unresolved. V was clipped by 6 bases and J by 5 bases, with 14 bases between them. The CDR3 spans 14 residues. Germline CDR1 and CDR2: SGHVS and FNYEAQ. CDR3 DNA: TGTGCCAGCAGACCAATTACCGCCGACAATGAGCAGTTCTTC. This gives the protein CASRPITADNEQFF.

This clonotype was counted a few times. V is TRBV6-5 and J is TRBJ1-6, with unresolved D. The CDR3 contains 17 residues. Germline V lookup: CDR1 MNHEY, CDR2 SVGAGI. V dropped 5 bases and J dropped 5 bases, with 19 bases sitting between them. CDR3 nucleotide sequence: TGTGCCAGCAGTATCCGTGGGCGGGAAAGGAATAATTCACCCCTCCACTTT. Protein product: CASSIRGRERNNSPLHF.

This clonotype turned up a few times. J is TRBJ2-1 and V is TRBV5-1; TRBD1 might be the D (6 bases). V was pared by 3 bases and J by 7 bases, with 17 bases between. Germline V gives CDR1 SGHRS, CDR2 YFSETQ. This CDR3 contains 15 residues. The CDR3 coding sequence is TGCGCCAGCAGCTCCCGGACAGCCAACCCTAATGAGCAGTTCTTC. Encoded protein: CASSSRTANPNEQFF.

This clonotype was observed a few times. The J gene is TRBJ2-1, the V gene TRBV7-2; 8 bases line up with TRBD1. Germline CDR1 and CDR2: SGHTA and FQGNSA. This CDR3 has 14 amino acids. J gave up 9 bases and V 3 bases, and 7 bases lay outside the gene matches. DNA of the CDR3: TGTGCCAGCAGCTTCGCTTCAGGGGGCTCTGAGCAGTTCTTC. Its protein product is CASSFASGGSEQFF. Full variable domain (rest looked up from reference TRBV7-2 and TRBJ2-1): GAGVSQSPSNKVTEKGKDVELRCDPISGHTALYWYRQSLGQGLEFLIYFQGNSAPDKSGLPSDRFSAERTGGSVSTLTIQRTQQEDSAVYLCASSFASGGSEQFFGPGTRLTVL.

This clonotype was recorded a few times. The J gene is TRBJ2-1, the V gene TRBV27; D may be TRBD1 or TRBD2 (7 bases each). The CDR3 length is 15 residues. Per the germline V gene, CDR1 is MNHEY and CDR2 is SMNVEV (reference sequence). Trimming took 1 base from V and 7 from J, leaving 14 bases between them. The CDR3 sequence is CASSLFQGGKNEQFF. In nucleotides, the CDR3 is TGTGCCAGCAGTTTATTTCAGGGGGGGAAAAATGAGCAGTTCTTC.

The chain joins TRBV7-2 to TRBJ2-7; unclear D gene. Trimming removed 4 bases at V and 6 bases at J, with 13 bases between. Germline values: CDR1 SGHTA, CDR2 FQGNSA. The CDR3 covers 13 residues. The CDR3 coding sequence is TGTGCCAGCAGCTCTGGCCCCCTCGGCGAGCAGTACTTC. This codes for CASSSGPLGEQYF.

V and J are TRBV24-1 and TRBJ2-2; D unresolved. This CDR3 has 13 amino acids. Trimming took 10 bases from V and 0 from J, leaving 8 bases between them. Germline CDR1 KGHDR, CDR2 SFDVKD. This CDR3 reads CATRYSNTGELFF. The DNA of the CDR3 is TGTGCCACGCGATATTCGAACACCGGGGAGCTGTTTTTT.

V gene TRBV10-3 combines with J gene TRBJ1-5; 7 positions match TRBD1. The CDR3 has 14 residues. The junction had 6 bases not matched to a gene; V was cut back by 9 bases and J by 1 base. Germline V lookup: CDR1 ENHRY, CDR2 SYGVKD. CDR3 region: CAIGRQGSNQPQHF. The CDR3 DNA is TGTGCCATTGGAAGACAGGGCAGCAATCAGCCCCAGCATTTT.

This clonotype showed up just a few times. V and J are TRBV6-1 and TRBJ2-1, with 7 bases identical to TRBD1. The CDR3 consists of 13 residues. V was pared by 6 bases and J by 4 bases, with 3 bases of the junction left unmatched. CDR1 MNHNS and CDR2 SASEGT come from the germline V gene. CDR3 protein: CASRWGQYNEQFF. The CDR3 bases are TGTGCCAGCAGGTGGGGACAGTACAATGAGCAGTTCTTC.

The V call is TRBV19, the J call TRBJ2-4, with TRBD1 as a possible D gene (5 bases). Germline V gene lookup returns CDR1 LNHDA and CDR2 SQIVND (reference sequence). The V gene lost 5 bases and the J gene lost 7 bases, with 15 bases spanning the gap. This CDR3 region has 14 residues. CDR3 sequence (DNA): TGTGCCAGTAGTGATCCAGGGCTTGACAACATTCAGTACTTC. It codes for CASSDPGLDNIQYF.

The V gene is TRBV20-1, the J gene TRBJ2-1; the D is unclear. This CDR3 has 10 amino acids. V gave up 7 bases and J gave up 7 bases, with 8 bases separating them. Looked up from germline, CDR1 is DFQATT and CDR2 is SNEGSKA (reference sequence). The chain's CDR3 is CSVGWNEQFF. In DNA form, the CDR3 reads TGCAGTGTAGGATGGAATGAGCAGTTCTTC.